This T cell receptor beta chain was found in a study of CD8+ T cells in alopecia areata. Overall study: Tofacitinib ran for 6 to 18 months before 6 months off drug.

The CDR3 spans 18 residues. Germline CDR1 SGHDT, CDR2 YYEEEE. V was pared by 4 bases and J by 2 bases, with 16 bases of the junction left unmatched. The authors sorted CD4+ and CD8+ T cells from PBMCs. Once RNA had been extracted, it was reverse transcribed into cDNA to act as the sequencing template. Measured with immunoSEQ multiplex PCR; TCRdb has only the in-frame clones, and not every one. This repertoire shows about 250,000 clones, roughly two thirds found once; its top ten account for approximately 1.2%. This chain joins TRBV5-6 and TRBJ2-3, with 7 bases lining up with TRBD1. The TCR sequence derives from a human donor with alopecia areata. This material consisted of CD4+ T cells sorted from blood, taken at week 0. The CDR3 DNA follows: TGTGCCAGCAGCAACCCCACAATCCACGGACAGGACACAGATACGCAGTATTTT. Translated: CASSNPTIHGQDTDTQYF.